The T cell receptor beta chain described here comes from a study of T cells in Graves' hyperthyroidism and ophthalmopathy. General study findings and limits: Ophthalmopathy was identified by the model a median about 6 months ahead of onset. Most thyroid-expanded clonotypes above 0.001 were also found in blood.

RNA transcripts gave rise to amplified TCR beta CDR3 regions. An initial round of RT-PCR targeting the TCR CDR3 relied on the HTBI primer set. TCRdb re-analysed the multiplex PCR reads in MiXCR, keeping a single row per CDR3 protein. The table records more than 500,000 distinct CDR3 sequences, approximately 16% of them present only once. This CDR3 contains 17 residues. The V gene's germline CDR1 is LGHDT and CDR2 YNNKEL (reference sequence). V dropped 1 base and J dropped 0 bases, with 13 bases sitting between them. This clonotype appeared many times. Its antigen is unknown. This clonotype was obtained from a woman younger than 45 with Graves' ophthalmopathy. The rearrangement joins TRBV3-1 to TRBJ2-1; D might be TRBD1 or TRBD2, each matching 5 bases. The sequenced sample consisted of blood. CDR3 sequence (DNA): TGTGCCAGCAGCCAAGTGGGGGACCCCCTCTCCTACAATGAGCAGTTCTTC. Encoded protein: CASSQVGDPLSYNEQFF.